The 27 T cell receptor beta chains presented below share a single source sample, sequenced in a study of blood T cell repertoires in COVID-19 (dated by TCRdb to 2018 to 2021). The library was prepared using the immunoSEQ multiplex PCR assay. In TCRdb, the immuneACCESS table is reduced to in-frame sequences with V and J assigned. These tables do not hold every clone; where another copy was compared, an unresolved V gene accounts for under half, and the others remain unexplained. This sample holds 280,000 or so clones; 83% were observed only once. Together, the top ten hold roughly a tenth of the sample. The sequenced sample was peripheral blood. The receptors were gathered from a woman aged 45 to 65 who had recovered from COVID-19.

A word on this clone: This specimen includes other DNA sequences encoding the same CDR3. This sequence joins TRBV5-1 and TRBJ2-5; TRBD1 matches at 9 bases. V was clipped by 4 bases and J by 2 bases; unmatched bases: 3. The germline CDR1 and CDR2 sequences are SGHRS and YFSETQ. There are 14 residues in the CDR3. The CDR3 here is CASSLGQGQETQYF. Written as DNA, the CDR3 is TGCGCCAGCAGCCTCGGACAGGGGCAAGAGACCCAGTACTTC.

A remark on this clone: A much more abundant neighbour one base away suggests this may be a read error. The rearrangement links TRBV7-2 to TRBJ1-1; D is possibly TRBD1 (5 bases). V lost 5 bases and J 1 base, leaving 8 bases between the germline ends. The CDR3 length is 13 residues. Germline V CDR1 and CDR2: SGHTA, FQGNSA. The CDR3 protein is CASSAGQNTEAFF. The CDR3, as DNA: TGTGCCAGCAGCGCCGGACAGAACACTGAAGCTTTCTTT.

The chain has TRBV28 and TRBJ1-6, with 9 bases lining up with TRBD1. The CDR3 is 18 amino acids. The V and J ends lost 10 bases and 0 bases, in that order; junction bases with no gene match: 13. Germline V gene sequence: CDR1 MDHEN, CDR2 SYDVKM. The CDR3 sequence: CAIQQGAERSSYNSPLHF. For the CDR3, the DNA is TGTGCCATCCAACAGGGGGCAGAACGAAGCTCCTATAATTCACCCCTCCACTTT.

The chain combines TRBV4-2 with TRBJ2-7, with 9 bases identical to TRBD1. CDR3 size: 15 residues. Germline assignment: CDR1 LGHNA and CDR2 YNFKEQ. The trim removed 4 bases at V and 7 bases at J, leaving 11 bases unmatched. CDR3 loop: CASSRPGQGNEEQYF. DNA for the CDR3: TGTGCCAGCAGCCGACCGGGACAGGGCAATGAGGAGCAGTACTTC.

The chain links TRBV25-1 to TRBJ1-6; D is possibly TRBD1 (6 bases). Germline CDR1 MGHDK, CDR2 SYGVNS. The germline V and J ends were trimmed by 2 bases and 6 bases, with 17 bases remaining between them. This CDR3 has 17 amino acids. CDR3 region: CASSEVYTGTLNSPLHF. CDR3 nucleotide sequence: TGTGCCAGCAGTGAAGTGTACACCGGGACACTTAATTCACCCCTCCACTTT.

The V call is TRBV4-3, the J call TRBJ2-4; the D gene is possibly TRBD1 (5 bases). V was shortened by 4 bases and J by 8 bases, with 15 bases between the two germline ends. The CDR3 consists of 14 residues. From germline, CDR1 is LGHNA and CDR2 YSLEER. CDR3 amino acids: CASSRPDLRDIQYF. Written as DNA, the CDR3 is TGCGCCAGCAGCCGACCGGACCTCAGGGACATTCAGTACTTC.

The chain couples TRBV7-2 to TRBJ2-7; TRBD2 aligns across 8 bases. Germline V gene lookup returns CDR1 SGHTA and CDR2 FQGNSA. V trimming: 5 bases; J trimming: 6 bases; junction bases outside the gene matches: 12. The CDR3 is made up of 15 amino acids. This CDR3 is CASSPGGGPAGEQYF. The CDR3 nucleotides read TGTGCCAGCAGCCCGGGGGGGGGACCCGCGGGCGAGCAGTACTTC. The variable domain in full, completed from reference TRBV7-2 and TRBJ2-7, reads GAGVSQSPSNKVTEKGKDVELRCDPISGHTALYWYRQSLGQGLEFLIYFQGNSAPDKSGLPSDRFSAERTGGSVSTLTIQRTQQEDSAVYLCASSPGGGPAGEQYFGPGTRLTVT.

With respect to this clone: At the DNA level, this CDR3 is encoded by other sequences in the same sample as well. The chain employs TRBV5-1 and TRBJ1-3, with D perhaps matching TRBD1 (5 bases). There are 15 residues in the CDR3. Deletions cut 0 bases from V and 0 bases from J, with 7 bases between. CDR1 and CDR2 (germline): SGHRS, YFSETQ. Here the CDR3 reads CASSLGQPSGNTIYF. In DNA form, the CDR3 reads TGCGCCAGCAGCTTGGGACAGCCCTCTGGAAACACCATATATTTT.

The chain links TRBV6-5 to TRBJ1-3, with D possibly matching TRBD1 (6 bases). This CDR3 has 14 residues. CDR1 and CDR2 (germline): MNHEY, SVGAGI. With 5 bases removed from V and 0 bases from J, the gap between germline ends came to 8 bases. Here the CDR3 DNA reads TGTGCCAGCAGTCTACAGGGCTCTGGAAACACCATATATTTT. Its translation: CASSLQGSGNTIYF.

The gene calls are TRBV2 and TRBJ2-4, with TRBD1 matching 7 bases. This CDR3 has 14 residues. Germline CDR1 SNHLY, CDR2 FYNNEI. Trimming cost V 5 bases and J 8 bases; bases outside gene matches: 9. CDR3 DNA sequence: TGTGCCAGCAGTTCGACAGGGAAACGGGACATTCAGTACTTC. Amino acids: CASSSTGKRDIQYF.

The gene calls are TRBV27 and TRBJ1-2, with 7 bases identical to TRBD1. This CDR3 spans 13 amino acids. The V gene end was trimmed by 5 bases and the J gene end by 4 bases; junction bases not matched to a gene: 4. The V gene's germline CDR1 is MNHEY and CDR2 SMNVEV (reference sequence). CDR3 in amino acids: CASSGRTGYGYTF. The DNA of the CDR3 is TGTGCCAGCAGTGGAAGGACAGGCTATGGCTACACCTTC.

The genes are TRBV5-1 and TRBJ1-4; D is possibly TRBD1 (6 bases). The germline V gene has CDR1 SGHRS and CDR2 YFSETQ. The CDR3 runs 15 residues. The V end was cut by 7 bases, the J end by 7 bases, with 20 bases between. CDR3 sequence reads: CASSNSGRGSEKLFF. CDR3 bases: TGCGCCAGCTCGAACTCGGGCAGGGGAAGTGAAAAACTGTTTTTT.

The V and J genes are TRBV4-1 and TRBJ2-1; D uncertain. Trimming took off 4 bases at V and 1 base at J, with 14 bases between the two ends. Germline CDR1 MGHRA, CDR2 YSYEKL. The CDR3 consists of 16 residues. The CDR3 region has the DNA TGCGCCAGCAGCCCCTTTAGCCTAGGTTCCTACAATGAGCAGTTCTTC. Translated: CASSPFSLGSYNEQFF.

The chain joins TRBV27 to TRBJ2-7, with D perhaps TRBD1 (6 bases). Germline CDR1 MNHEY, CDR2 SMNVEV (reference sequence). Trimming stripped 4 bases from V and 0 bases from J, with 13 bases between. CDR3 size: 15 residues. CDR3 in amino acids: CASSSLGASSYEQYF. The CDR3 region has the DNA TGTGCCAGCAGTTCCCTGGGGGCGAGCTCCTACGAGCAGTACTTC.

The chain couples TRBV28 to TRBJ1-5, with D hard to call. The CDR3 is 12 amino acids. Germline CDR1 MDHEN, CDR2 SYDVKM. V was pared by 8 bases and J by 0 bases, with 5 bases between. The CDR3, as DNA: TGTGCCAGCTTCAATAGCAATCAGCCCCAGCATTTT. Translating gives CASFNSNQPQHF.

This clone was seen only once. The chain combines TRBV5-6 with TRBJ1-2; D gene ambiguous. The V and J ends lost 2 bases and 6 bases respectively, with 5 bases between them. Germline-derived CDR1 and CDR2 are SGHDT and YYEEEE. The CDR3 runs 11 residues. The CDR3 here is CASSFRDGYTF. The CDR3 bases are TGTGCCAGCAGCTTCCGGGATGGCTACACCTTC.

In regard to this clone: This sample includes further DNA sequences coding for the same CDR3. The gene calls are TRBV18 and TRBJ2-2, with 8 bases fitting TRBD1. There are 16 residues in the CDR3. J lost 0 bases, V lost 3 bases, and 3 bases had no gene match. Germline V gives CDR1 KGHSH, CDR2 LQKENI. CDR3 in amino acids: CASSPRQGPNTGELFF. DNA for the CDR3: TGTGCCAGCTCACCGAGACAGGGGCCGAACACCGGGGAGCTGTTTTTT.

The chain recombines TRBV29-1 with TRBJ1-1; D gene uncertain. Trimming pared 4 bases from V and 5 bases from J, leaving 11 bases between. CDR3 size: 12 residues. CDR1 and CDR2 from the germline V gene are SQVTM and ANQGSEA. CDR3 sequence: CSVVEGGTEAFF. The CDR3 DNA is TGCAGCGTTGTAGAGGGCGGGACTGAAGCTTTCTTT. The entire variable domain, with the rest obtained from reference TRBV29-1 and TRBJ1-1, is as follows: SAVISQKPSRDICQRGTSLTIQCQVDSQVTMMFWYRQQPGQSLTLIATANQGSEATYESGFVIDKFPISRPNLTFSTLTVSNMSPEDSSIYLCSVVEGGTEAFFGQGTRLTVV.

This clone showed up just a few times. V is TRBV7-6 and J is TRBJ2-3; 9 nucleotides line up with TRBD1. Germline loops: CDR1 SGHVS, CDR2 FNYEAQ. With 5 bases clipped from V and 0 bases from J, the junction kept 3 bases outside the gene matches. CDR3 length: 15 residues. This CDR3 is CASSPQGASTDTQYF. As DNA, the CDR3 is TGTGCCAGCAGCCCACAGGGGGCTAGCACAGATACGCAGTATTTT.

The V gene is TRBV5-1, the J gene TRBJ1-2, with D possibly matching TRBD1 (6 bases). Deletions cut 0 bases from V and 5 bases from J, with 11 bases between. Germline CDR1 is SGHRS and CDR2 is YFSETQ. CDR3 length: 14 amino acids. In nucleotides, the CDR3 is TGCGCCAGCAGCTTGGGACAGGCCGGTTATGGCTACACCTTC. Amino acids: CASSLGQAGYGYTF.

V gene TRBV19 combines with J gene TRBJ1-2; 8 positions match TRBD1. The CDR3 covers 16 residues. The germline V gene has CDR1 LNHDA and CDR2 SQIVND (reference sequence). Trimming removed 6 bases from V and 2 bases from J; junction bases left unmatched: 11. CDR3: CASSPLTGAGNYGYTF. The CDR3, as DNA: TGTGCCAGTAGCCCCCTGACAGGGGCAGGGAACTATGGCTACACCTTC.

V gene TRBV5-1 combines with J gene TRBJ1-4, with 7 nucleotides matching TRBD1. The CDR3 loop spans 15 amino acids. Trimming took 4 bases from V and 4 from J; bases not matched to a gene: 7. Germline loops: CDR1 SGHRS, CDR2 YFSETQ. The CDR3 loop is CASSEQGINNEKLFF. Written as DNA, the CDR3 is TGCGCCAGCAGCGAACAGGGGATTAATAATGAAAAACTGTTTTTT.

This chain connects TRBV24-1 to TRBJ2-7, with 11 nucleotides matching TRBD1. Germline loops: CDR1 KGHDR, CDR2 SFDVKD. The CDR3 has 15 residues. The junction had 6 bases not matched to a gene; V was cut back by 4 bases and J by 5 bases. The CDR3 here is CATSDPGQGEHEQYF. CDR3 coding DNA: TGTGCCACCAGTGACCCGGGACAGGGGGAACACGAGCAGTACTTC.

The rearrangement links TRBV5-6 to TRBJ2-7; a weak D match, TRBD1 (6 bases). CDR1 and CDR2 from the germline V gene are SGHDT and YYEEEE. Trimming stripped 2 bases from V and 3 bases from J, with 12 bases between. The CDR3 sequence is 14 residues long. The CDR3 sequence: CASSFSRTVYEQYF. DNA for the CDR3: TGTGCCAGCAGCTTCTCTAGGACAGTCTACGAGCAGTACTTC.

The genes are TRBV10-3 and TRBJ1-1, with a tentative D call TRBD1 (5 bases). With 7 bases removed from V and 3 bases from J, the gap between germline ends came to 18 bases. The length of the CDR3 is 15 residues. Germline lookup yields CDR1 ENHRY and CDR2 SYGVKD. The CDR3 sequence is CAIKRGAGEDTEAFF. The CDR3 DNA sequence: TGTGCCATCAAAAGGGGCGCGGGGGAAGACACTGAAGCTTTCTTT.

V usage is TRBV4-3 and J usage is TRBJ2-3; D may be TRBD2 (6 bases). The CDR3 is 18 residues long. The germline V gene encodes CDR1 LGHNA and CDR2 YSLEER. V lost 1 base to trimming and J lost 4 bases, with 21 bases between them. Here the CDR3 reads CASSQGGGGAGSADTQYF. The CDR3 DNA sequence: TGCGCCAGCAGCCAAGGTGGAGGCGGGGCCGGGTCGGCAGATACGCAGTATTTT.

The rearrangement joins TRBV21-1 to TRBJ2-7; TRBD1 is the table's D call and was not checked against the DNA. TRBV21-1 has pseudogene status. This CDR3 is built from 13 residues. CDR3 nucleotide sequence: TGTGCCAGCAGCAAAGGGGGGCCATACGAGCAGTACTTC. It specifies CASSKGGPYEQYF.